This is a list of T cell receptor beta chains from one sample in a study of blood T cell repertoires in COVID-19. Assay used: immunoSEQ multiplex PCR; TCRdb lists only in-frame clones, some missing. This table has fewer than 300,000 clones, approximately 85% appearing once. The specimen was peripheral blood. The receptors were sampled from a human donor with COVID-19, enrolled during active disease. The donor label of this sample is uncertain. CDR3s include the opening cysteine and the closing phenylalanine or tryptophan. The D gene is left open where the match is weak. Size values are once, few and many counts, or a class for expanded clones, and some rows have none.

CDR3,DNA,size,J,D,V
CASSPLGTSGTYEQYF,TGTGCCAGCAGCCCCCTTGGGACTAGCGGTACCTACGAGCAGTACTTC,.,TRBJ2-7,TRBD2,TRBV3-1/TRBV3-2
CASSYREGVHGYTF,TGTGCCAGCAGTTACAGGGAAGGGGTACATGGCTACACCTTC,.,TRBJ1-2,.,TRBV2
CASSLSAGAGFYGYTF,TGTGCCAGCAGTTTATCAGCAGGGGCTGGTTTCTATGGCTACACCTTC,.,TRBJ1-2,.,TRBV27
CASSQDFTGPFYGYTF,TGCGCCAGCAGCCAAGATTTTACAGGCCCTTTCTATGGCTACACCTTC,.,TRBJ1-2,.,TRBV4-3
CAWSDQGAFGYTF,TGTGCCTGGAGTGACCAGGGGGCCTTCGGTTACACCTTC,.,TRBJ1-2,TRBD1,TRBV30
CASRTGHQPQHF,TGTGCCAGCAGGACAGGGCATCAGCCCCAGCATTTT,.,TRBJ1-5,TRBD1,TRBV27
CASSRDSSGNTIYF,TGTGCCAGCAGCCGGGACAGTTCGGGAAACACCATATATTTT,.,TRBJ1-3,TRBD1,TRBV7-3
CASSIAPLSPLHF,TGTGCCAGTAGTATAGCCCCGTTATCACCCCTCCACTTT,.,TRBJ1-6,.,TRBV19
CASRKGAPAEKLFF,TGTGCCAGCAGAAAGGGGGCGCCGGCGGAAAAACTGTTTTTT,.,TRBJ1-4,TRBD1,TRBV28
CASSPGQPNYGYTF,TGTGCCAGCAGTCCCGGACAGCCTAACTATGGCTACACCTTC,.,TRBJ1-2,.,TRBV27
CASSAPTRGQETQYF,TGTGCCAGCAGTGCCCCGACGCGGGGTCAAGAGACCCAGTACTTC,.,TRBJ2-5,.,TRBV2
CASSRGFLEVEKLFF,TGTGCCAGTAGTAGGGGCTTCCTCGAGGTTGAAAAACTGTTTTTT,.,TRBJ1-4,.,TRBV19
CAISGMYRVHEQYF,TGTGCCATCAGTGGGATGTACAGGGTCCACGAGCAGTACTTC,few,TRBJ2-7,.,TRBV10-3
CATSDVGTGTGELFF,TGTGCCACCAGTGATGTTGGGACAGGCACCGGGGAGCTGTTTTTT,.,TRBJ2-2,TRBD1,TRBV24-1
CASRPVGGNYNEQFF,TGTGCCAGTAGGCCCGTGGGCGGGAACTACAATGAGCAGTTCTTC,.,TRBJ2-1,.,TRBV19
CASSLDRVAEAFF,TGTGCCAGCAGCTTAGACAGGGTGGCTGAAGCTTTCTTT,.,TRBJ1-1,.,TRBV7-2
CASRGGVSGRPQYF,TGTGCCAGTAGGGGTGGAGTTAGCGGGAGACCGCAGTATTTT,.,TRBJ2-3,TRBD2,TRBV19
CASSLEPGQWFSF,TGTGCCAGCAGCTTAGAACCGGGACAGTGGTTTAGCTTC,.,TRBJ2-4,TRBD1,TRBV7-2